The rows below give T cell receptor beta chains drawn from one sample of a study of blood T cell repertoires in COVID-19. Generated by immunoSEQ multiplex PCR, the TCRdb table keeps only in-frame clones and is missing some. The sample shows about 180,000 clones, around 86% of them seen only once. The source material was peripheral blood. The receptors originated from a man between 45 and 60 years old with active or convalescent COVID-19. Each CDR3 is given with its conserved first and last residue. A D gene is named only where the DNA matches it firmly. Some rows have no size entry. The others give once, few or many, or a class for an expanded clone.

abundance	v_gene	j_gene	d_gene	CDR3nt	CDR3aa
NA	TRBV2	TRBJ2-7	NA	TGTGCCAGCAGGGTCCTAGCGAGCCCTTACGAGCAGTACTTC	CASRVLASPYEQYF
NA	TRBV4-3	TRBJ2-1	TRBD2	TGCGCCAGCAGCCAAGATCTTACTCGGGGGGACGAGCAGTTCTTC	CASSQDLTRGDEQFF
NA	TRBV3-1/TRBV3-2	TRBJ1-2	NA	TGTGCCAGCAGCCAAGGGAGGACAGTCTTCGGCGGCTACACCTTC	CASSQGRTVFGGYTF
NA	TRBV4-3	TRBJ1-1	NA	TGCGCCAGCAGCCTGTCCCGGGGACTGGGGACTGAAGCTTTCTTT	CASSLSRGLGTEAFF
NA	TRBV14	TRBJ1-2	TRBD1	TGTGCCAGCAGCCAAGGACAGGGAGGCTATGGCTACACCTTC	CASSQGQGGYGYTF
NA	TRBV9	TRBJ2-7	NA	TGTGCCAGCAGCGTATGGCGGGACTCCTACGAGCAGTACTTC	CASSVWRDSYEQYF
NA	TRBV4-3	TRBJ2-2	NA	TGCGCCAGCAGCCAAGATTTTTTCGGAGGGGGAGGGACCGGGGAGCTGTTTTTT	CASSQDFFGGGGTGELFF
NA	TRBV11-3	TRBJ1-6	NA	TGTGCCAGCAGCTTAGGGGTGGGGGGGAATCGTTCACCCCTCCACTTT	CASSLGVGGNRSPLHF
NA	TRBV19	TRBJ2-7	TRBD2	TGTGCCAGTAGTATCCCGAGCGGGAGGGCCTACGAGCAGTACTTC	CASSIPSGRAYEQYF
many	TRBV28	TRBJ2-3	NA	TGTGCCAGCAGTTTAATTAGCGGACCCGGGATAGATACGCAGTATTTT	CASSLISGPGIDTQYF
NA	TRBV11-2	TRBJ2-2	TRBD1	TGTGCCAGCAGCGTCCGGGACAGGGTTCCCGGGGAGCTGTTTTTT	CASSVRDRVPGELFF
NA	TRBV6-1	TRBJ1-2	NA	TGTGCCAGCAGTGAATCTGGCACTAACTATGGCTACACCTTC	CASSESGTNYGYTF
NA	TRBV15	TRBJ1-4	NA	TGTGCCACCAGCAGAGGGACAGAGGAAAAACTGTTTTTT	CATSRGTEEKLFF
NA	TRBV6-2/TRBV6-3	TRBJ1-1	TRBD1	TGTGCCAGCAGTTTTCACCGGGACAGGGTTACTGAAGCTTTCTTT	CASSFHRDRVTEAFF
NA	TRBV4-3	TRBJ1-1	NA	TGCGCCAGCAGCGGAGATCGGGGGAACACTGAAGCTTTCTTT	CASSGDRGNTEAFF
NA	TRBV7-2	TRBJ2-7	NA	TGTGCCAGCAGCTTAGGGGGGAGGAGATACGAGCAGTACTTC	CASSLGGRRYEQYF
NA	TRBV11-1	TRBJ1-1	NA	TGTGCCAGCAGCCAGGAGAGCGGCACTGAAGCTTTCTTT	CASSQESGTEAFF
NA	TRBV2	TRBJ1-5	NA	TGTGCCAGCAGTAAGGGCAACGCGGGGCAGCCCCAGCATTTT	CASSKGNAGQPQHF
NA	TRBV13	TRBJ1-3	TRBD1	TGTGCCAGCAGCTCGCGACAGGGCTCGTCTGGAAACACCATATATTTT	CASSSRQGSSGNTIYF
NA	TRBV19	TRBJ1-6	NA	TGTGCCAGTAGTTCGGATGCCCTCAGGGCGCCCCTCCACTTT	CASSSDALRAPLHF
NA	TRBV15	TRBJ1-2	TRBD1	TGTGCCACCACTCGACAGGGCTATGGCTACACCTTC	CATTRQGYGYTF
NA	TRBV7-9	TRBJ2-4	NA	TGTGCCAGCAGCCACACGATGAGGAGCATTCAGTACTTC	CASSHTMRSIQYF
NA	TRBV7-2	TRBJ2-7	NA	TGTGCCAGCAGCCAGCGACCCACCTACGAGCAGTACTTC	CASSQRPTYEQYF
NA	TRBV7-6	TRBJ2-7	NA	TGTGCCAGCAGCTTGGAAGGGGTCGAGCAGTACTTC	CASSLEGVEQYF
NA	TRBV7-9	TRBJ2-3	NA	TGTGCCAGCAGCTTATGGGGGGGCGATACGCAGTATTTT	CASSLWGGDTQYF
NA	TRBV6-5	TRBJ1-5	NA	TGTGCCAGCCTCCATCTACCTAATCAGCCCCAGCATTTT	CASLHLPNQPQHF
once	TRBV2	TRBJ2-7	TRBD2	TGTGCCAGCAGTGAATATGCGGGAGGTTCCTACGAGCAGTACTTC	CASSEYAGGSYEQYF
NA	TRBV6-6	TRBJ2-2	NA	TGTGCCAGCAGTCGCAGGGAGGCCGGGGAGCTGTTTTTT	CASSRREAGELFF
NA	TRBV7-2	TRBJ1-2	NA	TGTGCCAGCAGCCGCGGACCGGGAGAAGTATATGGCTACACCTTC	CASSRGPGEVYGYTF
NA	TRBV9	TRBJ1-2	NA	TGTGCCAGCAGCGTAGGCACAGGCCACTATGGCTACACCTTC	CASSVGTGHYGYTF
NA	TRBV10-1	TRBJ1-2	NA	TGCGCCAGCAGTGAGGACAGGAATAATGGCTACACCTTC	CASSEDRNNGYTF
NA	TRBV30	TRBJ2-7	NA	TGTGCCTGGGCGACAGGAGGAACATACGAGCAGTACTTC	CAWATGGTYEQYF
NA	TRBV5-1	TRBJ2-5	TRBD2	TGCGCCAGCAGCAAAACTAGCGGGGAGGGAGAGACCCAGTACTTC	CASSKTSGEGETQYF
NA	TRBV7-2	TRBJ1-5	TRBD1	TGTGCCAGCAGCGCCCGGACAGGGCCCAATCAGCCCCAGCATTTT	CASSARTGPNQPQHF
NA	TRBV6-1	TRBJ2-7	TRBD2	TGTGCCAGCAGTGACCTCCTTAGCGGGAGGGGTTCCTACGAGCAGTACTTC	CASSDLLSGRGSYEQYF
NA	TRBV30	TRBJ1-5	NA	TGTGCCTGGGGTACCTTACAGGCTAGCAATCAGCCCCAGCATTTT	CAWGTLQASNQPQHF
NA	TRBV19	TRBJ2-6	TRBD2	TGTGCCAGTAGCCACCTAGTGGGGGGGTCCTCTGGGGCCAACGTCCTGACTTTC	CASSHLVGGSSGANVLTF
NA	TRBV7-3	TRBJ2-5	TRBD1	TGTGCCAGCAGCCGGGACAGGCAAGAGACCCAGTACTTC	CASSRDRQETQYF
NA	TRBV29-1	TRBJ1-4	NA	TGCAGCGTCACGCAGTTAGGGGTCAGTGATCCAACTAATGAAAAACTGTTTTTT	CSVTQLGVSDPTNEKLFF
NA	TRBV19	TRBJ2-7	NA	TGTGCCAGTAGTATATCCGACATCTCCGAGCAGTACTTC	CASSISDISEQYF
NA	TRBV21-1	TRBJ2-1	NA	TGTGCCAGCAGCAAAGCAGCTAGCGGGATGAGCTCCTACAATGAGCAGTTCTTC	CASSKAASGMSSYNEQFF
NA	TRBV5-1	TRBJ2-5	NA	TGCGCCAGCAGCTTGGCCCGCGCGGCTCAAGAGACCCAGTACTTC	CASSLARAAQETQYF
NA	TRBV9	TRBJ2-2	NA	TGTGCCAGCAGCGTATTCGAGTCCGGGGAGCTGTTTTTT	CASSVFESGELFF
few	TRBV4-3	TRBJ2-3	NA	TGCGCCAGCAGCCAAGATGACGGGGGTCGTGGCACAGATACGCAGTATTTT	CASSQDDGGRGTDTQYF
NA	TRBV9	TRBJ2-3	TRBD2	TGTGCCAGCAGCGTCAGACTAGCCGCAGATACGCAGTATTTT	CASSVRLAADTQYF
once	TRBV7-2	TRBJ1-5	TRBD1	TGTGCCAGCAGCTTAGGGGACAGCGACCCGCCCCAGCATTTT	CASSLGDSDPPQHF
NA	TRBV5-6	TRBJ2-1	NA	TGTGCCAGCAATGGCGGCCCGGGGGAGCAGTTCTTC	CASNGGPGEQFF
once	TRBV4-3	TRBJ2-4	TRBD1	TGCGCCAGCAGCTCTTCTGGACAGGACAAAAACATTCAGTACTTC	CASSSSGQDKNIQYF
NA	TRBV6-2/TRBV6-3	TRBJ2-7	TRBD1	TGTGCCAGCAGTGACAGGGCCCCCTACGAGCAGTACTTC	CASSDRAPYEQYF
NA	TRBV24-1	TRBJ2-1	TRBD2	TGTGCCACCAGTGGGGGGGACTACATCTACAATGAGCAGTTCTTC	CATSGGDYIYNEQFF
NA	TRBV12-3/TRBV12-4	TRBJ2-4	TRBD1	TGTGCCAGCAAGACAGGGGGAAACATTCAGTACTTC	CASKTGGNIQYF
NA	TRBV18	TRBJ1-5	NA	TGTGCCAGCTCGGACGGGGTGAAAAATCAGCCCCAGCATTTT	CASSDGVKNQPQHF
once	TRBV2	TRBJ1-2	NA	TGTGCCAGCAGTGACAGGGGAGTGACTGGCTACACCTTC	CASSDRGVTGYTF
NA	TRBV6-4	TRBJ1-5	NA	TGTGCCAGCAATGGGAGGGGGGGAAGCAATCAGCCCCAGCATTTT	CASNGRGGSNQPQHF
NA	TRBV24-1	TRBJ1-2	NA	TGTGCCACCAGTGATTCGGGAGGGACGGCGGGGGGTTTCGACGGCTACACCTTC	CATSDSGGTAGGFDGYTF
NA	TRBV4-3	TRBJ1-1	NA	TGCGCCAGCAGCCCCCCGGGGAGGGCTAAAGCTTTCTTT	CASSPPGRAKAFF
once	TRBV3-1/TRBV3-2	TRBJ2-3	NA	TGTGCCAGCAGCCAAGACTGGGACACCCACACAGATACGCAGTATTTT	CASSQDWDTHTDTQYF